The 16 T cell receptor beta chains below all came from one sample that was sequenced in a study of T-cell reconstitution after alpha-beta-depleted transplantation in children. TCRbeta library construction was performed incorporating unique molecular identifiers. TCRdb re-derived calls from the PCR reads in MiXCR, one entry per CDR3 protein. Of about 980,000 distinct CDR3 sequences in the sample, about 29% were seen once. Sample: PBMCs, mostly from graft donor cells, taken 360 days after TCRalphabeta/CD19-depleted stem cell transplant. The receptors were sampled from a boy under two years old who had a stem cell transplant for SCID, so the T cells may come from the graft donor.

This clonotype has just a few counts. The chain joins TRBV20-1 to TRBJ2-5; TRBD2 matches 9 bases. Germline V gene sequence: CDR1 DFQATT, CDR2 SNEGSKA (reference sequence). Trimming cost V 3 bases and J 1 base; bases outside gene matches: 3. CDR3 size: 14 residues. For the CDR3, the DNA is TGCAGTGCTAGCCCTAGCGGGGCCCAAGAGACCCAGTACTTC. It is translated as CSASPSGAQETQYF.

This clonotype was recorded a few times. The chain has TRBV29-1 and TRBJ2-5; D unclear. This CDR3 is built from 14 residues. Germline V gene sequence: CDR1 SQVTM, CDR2 ANQGSEA. Between the trimmed V and J ends, which lost 4 bases and 7 bases, there was a span of 19 bases. The CDR3 protein is CSVVVGQAVRTQYF. The CDR3 bases are TGCAGCGTTGTGGTAGGGCAGGCCGTTCGGACCCAGTACTTC.

The gene calls are TRBV11-2 and TRBJ1-5, with TRBD1 identical over 7 bases. Germline-derived CDR1 and CDR2 are SGHAT and FQNNGV. CDR3 size: 14 residues. V was clipped by 0 bases and J by 5 bases; unmatched bases: 1. In nucleotides, the CDR3 is TGTGCCAGCAGCTTAGACAGGGGGGATCAGCCCCAGCATTTT. Translating it yields CASSLDRGDQPQHF.

The chain carries TRBV29-1 and TRBJ2-3; D is ambiguous. CDR3 length equals 14 residues. Trimming removed 6 bases at V and 3 bases at J, with 16 bases between. Germline V gene lookup returns CDR1 SQVTM and CDR2 ANQGSEA. The CDR3 region is CSVAASLGTDTQYF. CDR3 DNA sequence: TGCAGCGTCGCCGCTTCCTTGGGGACAGATACGCAGTATTTT.

The chain recombines TRBV4-1 with TRBJ2-7; TRBD2 agrees at 7 bases. V was clipped by 4 bases and J by 1 base; unmatched bases: 10. CDR3 length equals 16 residues. Germline lookup yields CDR1 MGHRA and CDR2 YSYEKL. The CDR3 protein is CASSPDVSGDSYEQYF. The CDR3 DNA reads TGCGCCAGCAGCCCGGACGTAAGCGGGGATTCCTACGAGCAGTACTTC.

The V gene is TRBV20-1, the J gene TRBJ2-7, with D tentatively TRBD2 (5 bases). The germline V gene encodes CDR1 DFQATT and CDR2 SNEGSKA (reference sequence). V lost 1 base and J lost 4, with 14 bases in between. The CDR3 covers 14 residues. In nucleotides, the CDR3 is TGCAGTGCTAGAGCATGGAGCGGCGGGTACGAGCAGTACTTC. This gives the protein CSARAWSGGYEQYF.

This clonotype appeared a few times. The chain couples TRBV6-5 to TRBJ2-1, with D perhaps matching TRBD1 or TRBD2 (5 bases each). Looked up from germline, CDR1 is MNHEY and CDR2 is SVGAGI. This CDR3 comprises 13 residues. V was clipped by 4 bases and J by 9 bases, with 13 bases between them. CDR3 protein: CASSWDVGGEQFF. The CDR3 DNA follows: TGTGCCAGCAGTTGGGACGTCGGAGGTGAGCAGTTCTTC.

This clonotype was detected many times. This sequence joins TRBV20-1 and TRBJ1-5; 8 positions match TRBD1. There are 14 residues in the CDR3. V was pared by 6 bases and J by 0 bases, with 4 bases of the junction left unmatched. Germline assignment: CDR1 DFQATT and CDR2 SNEGSKA (reference sequence). The CDR3 nucleotides read TGCAGTGCCCCCGACAGGGGTAGCAATCAGCCCCAGCATTTT. Protein: CSAPDRGSNQPQHF.

This clonotype was seen only a few times. The chain recombines TRBV12-3 or TRBV12-4 with TRBJ1-1, with no clear D. The CDR3 runs to 14 residues. Trimming took 6 bases from V and 5 from J, leaving 16 bases between them. The CDR3 DNA sequence: TGTGCCAGCAGCCCCGCAGAGGTAATTACTGAAGCTTTCTTT. This encodes CASSPAEVITEAFF.

Only a few counts were recorded for this clonotype. CDR3 sequence (DNA): TGTGCCACCAGCAGAAAACTAGGGGACTACGAGCAGTACTTC. Amino acid sequence: CATSRKLGDYEQYF. The chain carries TRBV15 and TRBJ2-7; D may match TRBD1 or TRBD2 (5 bases each). Deletions cut 2 bases from V and 3 bases from J, with 11 bases between. The CDR3 spans 14 residues. Germline CDR1 is LNHNV and CDR2 is YYDKDF (reference sequence). The full variable domain, rest sourced from reference TRBV15 and TRBJ2-7, is DAMVIQNPRYQVTQFGKPVTLSCSQTLNHNVMYWYQQKSSQAPKLLFHYYDKDFNNEADTPDNFQSRRPNTSFCFLDIRSPGLGDTAMYLCATSRKLGDYEQYFGPGTRLTVT.

The table lists this clonotype with a few counts. CDR3 coding DNA: TGTGCCACCAGCAGAAGGGTAGACAATGAGCAGTTCTTC. Its protein product is CATSRRVDNEQFF. This chain links TRBV15 with TRBJ2-1; no definite D call. Germline CDR1 LNHNV, CDR2 YYDKDF (reference sequence). The CDR3 is made up of 13 amino acids. The ends were cut back, 2 bases at V and 5 bases at J, with 7 bases in the middle.

This clonotype came up once. A junction boundary mismatches the germline segment, possibly from a read error. The chain has TRBV6-1 and TRBJ1-3; 9 bases match TRBD1. The CDR3 has 14 residues. The germline V gene has CDR1 MNHNS and CDR2 SASEGT. CDR3 in amino acids: CASGQGISGNTVYF. The DNA of the CDR3 is TGTGCCAGCGGACAGGGGATCTCTGGAAACACCGTATATTTT.

The table lists this clonotype with a few counts. The rearrangement joins TRBV28 to TRBJ1-1; D is ambiguous. The CDR3 sequence is 11 residues long. Trimming took 6 bases from V and 2 from J, leaving 4 bases between them. The germline V gene has CDR1 MDHEN and CDR2 SYDVKM. CDR3 bases: TGTGCCAGCAGACCTAACACTGAAGCTTTCTTT. This encodes CASRPNTEAFF.

The V and J genes are TRBV7-9 and TRBJ2-7, with D possibly being TRBD2 (6 bases). The ends were cut back, 8 bases at V and 3 bases at J, with 20 bases in the middle. The germline gives CDR1 SEHNR, CDR2 FQNEAQ (reference sequence). The length of the CDR3 is 15 residues. As DNA, the CDR3 is TGTGCCAGCGCGCCTGGTTGGGGAGGATTCTACGAGCAGTACTTC. Translation gives CASAPGWGGFYEQYF. Based on the CDR3 plus reference TRBV7-9 and TRBJ2-7, the full variable domain is DTGVSQNPRHKITKRGQNVTFRCDPISEHNRLYWYRQTLGQGPEFLTYFQNEAQLEKSRLLSDRFSAERPKGSFSTLEIQRTEQGDSAMYLCASAPGWGGFYEQYFGPGTRLTVT.

Remarks on this clonotype: Compared with germline, one end of the junction differs, possibly owing to a read error. This sequence joins TRBV28 and TRBJ2-6; TRBD1 aligns across 11 bases. This CDR3 region has 15 residues. Germline lookup yields CDR1 MDHEN and CDR2 SYDVKM. The CDR3 region is CASIPWGTGGNVLTF. CDR3 bases: TGTGCCAGCATCCCTTGGGGGACAGGGGGCAACGTCCTGACTTTC.

CDR3 sequence (DNA): TGTGCCAGCAGTTTCCCGACGGCAGGGGAAGCCTATGGCTACACCTTC. Amino acids: CASSFPTAGEAYGYTF. The V gene is TRBV12-3 or TRBV12-4, the J gene TRBJ1-2; possibly TRBD1 for D (6 bases). The CDR3 sequence is 16 residues long. With 3 bases removed from V and 4 bases from J, the gap between germline ends came to 18 bases.